Listed below are T cell receptor beta chains from one sample, sequenced in a study of shared T cell receptors in the human thymus. TCRdb's copy holds only in-frame clones and misses some; the assay was immunoSEQ multiplex PCR. The table has 600,000 or so clones, approximately 89% seen once. The data also belong to a second study, concerning human thymus T cells.

The sample was thymocytes. These receptors all come from a boy younger than two with a congenital heart defect. Both conserved end residues are part of each CDR3. The D gene is left open where the match is weak. Only part of the rows carry a size: once, few, many, or a class if the clone is expanded.

d_gene: TRBD2; j_gene: TRBJ2-2; abundance: .; v_gene: TRBV28; CDR3nt: TGTGCCAGCAGTTTTGTGGGGGTGACTAGCGGAGAAATCACCGGGGAGCTGTTTTTT; CDR3aa: CASSFVGVTSGEITGELFF
d_gene: .; j_gene: TRBJ2-2; abundance: .; v_gene: TRBV7-9; CDR3nt: TGTGCCAGCAGCTTGGGGTCTGGAAGGGGTGTGGACACCGGGGAGCTGTTTTTT; CDR3aa: CASSLGSGRGVDTGELFF
d_gene: TRBD1; j_gene: TRBJ1-6; abundance: .; v_gene: TRBV15; CDR3nt: TGTGCCACCGGGACAGGGTATTCACCCCTCCACTTT; CDR3aa: CATGTGYSPLHF
d_gene: .; j_gene: TRBJ1-2; abundance: .; v_gene: TRBV19; CDR3nt: TGTGCCAGTAGGGAGGAAGACTATGGCTACACCTTC; CDR3aa: CASREEDYGYTF
d_gene: TRBD1; j_gene: TRBJ2-5; abundance: .; v_gene: TRBV5-8; CDR3nt: TGTGCCAGCAGCCCTGAGGGGACAGCGGAGACCCAGTACTTC; CDR3aa: CASSPEGTAETQYF
d_gene: TRBD1; j_gene: TRBJ2-7; abundance: .; v_gene: TRBV18; CDR3nt: TGTGCCAGCTCCGGGACAGGGGGCAGCTGGGAGCAGTACTTC; CDR3aa: CASSGTGGSWEQYF
d_gene: .; j_gene: TRBJ2-3; abundance: .; v_gene: TRBV4-1; CDR3nt: TGCGCCAGCAGCCAAGAAAGACACACAGATACGCAGTATTTT; CDR3aa: CASSQERHTDTQYF
d_gene: TRBD1; j_gene: TRBJ2-1; abundance: .; v_gene: TRBV19; CDR3nt: TGTGCCAGTAGTATAAGGGACAGGACCCGTCATGAGCAGTTCTTC; CDR3aa: CASSIRDRTRHEQFF
d_gene: .; j_gene: TRBJ1-2; abundance: few; v_gene: TRBV28; CDR3nt: TGTGCCAGCAGTCCTGGGACACCTGCTTATGGCTACACCTTC; CDR3aa: CASSPGTPAYGYTF
d_gene: .; j_gene: TRBJ2-1; abundance: .; v_gene: TRBV2; CDR3nt: TGTGCCAGCACCGAGCAAAGCTCCTACAATGAGCAGTTCTTC; CDR3aa: CASTEQSSYNEQFF
d_gene: .; j_gene: TRBJ1-4; abundance: .; v_gene: TRBV28; CDR3nt: TGTGCCAGCAGTCCCGCCCTGAAGCAAAAACTGTTTTTT; CDR3aa: CASSPALKQKLFF
d_gene: TRBD1; j_gene: TRBJ1-2; abundance: few; v_gene: TRBV10-3; CDR3nt: TGTGCCATCAGGACAGGGCAGGGCTACACCTTC; CDR3aa: CAIRTGQGYTF
d_gene: .; j_gene: TRBJ1-3; abundance: .; v_gene: TRBV7-9; CDR3nt: TGTGCCAGCAGCTCTAAGACAGGACAGCTTAGAAACACCATATATTTT; CDR3aa: CASSSKTGQLRNTIYF
d_gene: TRBD1; j_gene: TRBJ2-3; abundance: .; v_gene: TRBV13; CDR3nt: TGTGCCAGCAGACCGTCTCAGGGGGCGGTAACAGATACGCAGTATTTT; CDR3aa: CASRPSQGAVTDTQYF
d_gene: .; j_gene: TRBJ1-4; abundance: .; v_gene: TRBV28; CDR3nt: TGTGCCAGCAGCCATCAAGGGGCTAATGAAAAACTGTTTTTT; CDR3aa: CASSHQGANEKLFF
d_gene: .; j_gene: TRBJ2-7; abundance: .; v_gene: TRBV6-1; CDR3nt: TGTGCCAGCAGTGCGGTGCCCCCTTCCTACGAGCAGTACTTC; CDR3aa: CASSAVPPSYEQYF
d_gene: .; j_gene: TRBJ2-5; abundance: .; v_gene: TRBV28; CDR3nt: TGTGCCAGCAGTTTATTCCCCGGTCAAGAGACCCAGTACTTC; CDR3aa: CASSLFPGQETQYF
d_gene: .; j_gene: TRBJ1-2; abundance: .; v_gene: TRBV27; CDR3nt: TGTGCCAGCAGCCAACCGGGGTGGGGTGGCTACACCTTC; CDR3aa: CASSQPGWGGYTF
d_gene: .; j_gene: TRBJ1-5; abundance: once; v_gene: TRBV5-8; CDR3nt: TGTGCCAGCAGCCGCGATAGCAATCAGCCCCAGCATTTT; CDR3aa: CASSRDSNQPQHF
d_gene: .; j_gene: TRBJ1-6; abundance: .; v_gene: TRBV9; CDR3nt: TGTGCCAGCAGCTCTGGAGGTGAGAATTCACCCCTCCACTTT; CDR3aa: CASSSGGENSPLHF
d_gene: .; j_gene: TRBJ1-2; abundance: .; v_gene: TRBV21-1; CDR3nt: TGTGCCAGCAGCAGATCGTCGCAACAGGGGGCCACTAACTATGGCTACACCTTC; CDR3aa: CASSRSSQQGATNYGYTF
d_gene: TRBD1; j_gene: TRBJ1-1; abundance: once; v_gene: TRBV28; CDR3nt: TGTGCCAGCAGTTTAACAGGGGGCAGCGATACTGAAGCTTTCTTT; CDR3aa: CASSLTGGSDTEAFF
d_gene: .; j_gene: TRBJ2-6; abundance: .; v_gene: TRBV28; CDR3nt: TGTGCCAGCCGCAGGGTTGGGGCCAACGTCCTGACTTTC; CDR3aa: CASRRVGANVLTF
d_gene: TRBD1; j_gene: TRBJ2-2; abundance: .; v_gene: TRBV10-1; CDR3nt: TGCGCCACCATCTTGAGGGACAGGGGTACCGGGGAGCTGTTTTTT; CDR3aa: CATILRDRGTGELFF
d_gene: .; j_gene: TRBJ2-4; abundance: .; v_gene: TRBV6-4; CDR3nt: TGTGCCAGCAGTCCCCTAGCCAAAAACATTCAGTACTTC; CDR3aa: CASSPLAKNIQYF
d_gene: TRBD2; j_gene: TRBJ2-3; abundance: .; v_gene: TRBV7-2; CDR3nt: TGTGCCAGCAGCCCAAGCGGGGGGGCCGGAGATACGCAGTATTTT; CDR3aa: CASSPSGGAGDTQYF
d_gene: .; j_gene: TRBJ2-5; abundance: .; v_gene: TRBV30; CDR3nt: TGTGCCTGGAGTGTACGGAGCGGGGAGACCCAGTACTTC; CDR3aa: CAWSVRSGETQYF
d_gene: .; j_gene: TRBJ1-5; abundance: .; v_gene: TRBV28; CDR3nt: TGTGCCAGCAGCGGGACATTTAGCAATCAGCCCCAGCATTTT; CDR3aa: CASSGTFSNQPQHF
d_gene: .; j_gene: TRBJ1-6; abundance: few; v_gene: TRBV18; CDR3nt: TGTGCCAGCTCACTTTTTCACAGATCACCCCTCCACTTT; CDR3aa: CASSLFHRSPLHF
d_gene: .; j_gene: TRBJ2-5; abundance: .; v_gene: TRBV15; CDR3nt: TGTGCCACCAGCAGAGTGGGGGCCCAAGAGACCCAGTACTTC; CDR3aa: CATSRVGAQETQYF
d_gene: TRBD2; j_gene: TRBJ2-1; abundance: .; v_gene: TRBV28; CDR3nt: TGTGCCAGCAGTTTGGGCAGCGGGGTATACAATGAGCAGTTCTTC; CDR3aa: CASSLGSGVYNEQFF